This passage covers 21 T cell receptor beta chains from one sample sequenced in a study of OX40 agonist ivuxolimab in advanced cancers. The table came from immunoSEQ multiplex PCR; TCRdb's copy has only in-frame clones and leaves some out. In the table there are about 45,000 clones, approximately 91% of which are singletons. Sequences were derived from CD4+ or CD8+ T cells sorted from blood, sampled in a trial of the OX40 agonist ivuxolimab. These receptors were taken from an adult with an advanced solid tumor such as melanoma, head and neck, liver or kidney cancer.

This sequence joins TRBV5-1 and TRBJ2-7; D possibly corresponds to TRBD1 (6 bases). CDR1 and CDR2 (germline): SGHRS, YFSETQ. The CDR3 loop spans 14 amino acids. V was pared by 7 bases and J by 3 bases, with 17 bases between. The CDR3 sequence: CASYEGVGLYEQYF. CDR3 DNA: TGCGCCAGCTACGAGGGGGTAGGGCTCTACGAGCAGTACTTC.

In this sample, this clone turned up once. J is TRBJ2-5 and V is TRBV6-1; D is possibly TRBD2 (6 bases). Trimming left V 0 bases short and J 5 bases short, with 13 bases between. CDR3 length equals 15 residues. The germline V gene has CDR1 MNHNS and CDR2 SASEGT. This CDR3 reads CASSEADFGGETQYF. The CDR3 DNA reads TGTGCCAGCAGTGAAGCTGACTTCGGAGGGGAGACCCAGTACTTC.

The chain recombines TRBV21-1 with TRBJ1-4; the table assigns TRBD1, which was not confirmed against the DNA. TRBV21-1 corresponds to a pseudogene. This CDR3 has 17 amino acids. The CDR3 spells CASSKDGQGALNEKLFF. The CDR3 nucleotides are TGTGCCAGCAGCAAAGATGGGCAGGGGGCTTTAAACGAAAAACTGTTTTTT.

This sequence joins TRBV27 and TRBJ2-1, with D perhaps matching TRBD2 (6 bases). The V gene lost 10 bases and the J gene lost 3 bases, with 16 bases spanning the gap. CDR1 MNHEY and CDR2 SMNVEV come from the germline V gene (reference sequence). The CDR3 contains 14 residues. The CDR3 coding sequence is TGTGCCACCGAGTCGGGGGAGAACTACAATGAGCAGTTCTTC. Its protein is CATESGENYNEQFF.

This chain links TRBV5-1 with TRBJ2-7, with a weak D call TRBD2 (5 bases). CDR3 length: 13 amino acids. Germline V lookup: CDR1 SGHRS, CDR2 YFSETQ. Trimming pared 4 bases from V and 4 bases from J, leaving 12 bases between. CDR3 DNA: TGCGCCAGCAGCCTGGAGGACGGATACGAGCAGTACTTC. This translates into CASSLEDGYEQYF. Full variable domain (rest looked up from reference TRBV5-1 and TRBJ2-7): KAGVTQTPRYLIKTRGQQVTLSCSPISGHRSVSWYQQTPGQGLQFLFEYFSETQRNKGNFPGRFSGRQFSNSRSEMNVSTLELGDSALYLCASSLEDGYEQYFGPGTRLTVT.

The chain carries TRBV5-4 and TRBJ2-4; 12 bases align to TRBD2. The V and J ends lost 0 bases and 9 bases, in that order; junction bases with no gene match: 4. This CDR3 is 15 amino acids long. CDR1 is SGHNT and CDR2 is YYREEE in the germline V gene (reference sequence). CDR3 in DNA: TGTGCCAGCAGCTTGGAGACTAGCGGGAGAGGCATTCAGTACTTC. Protein sequence: CASSLETSGRGIQYF. The full variable domain, with the rest looked up from reference TRBV5-4 and TRBJ2-4, is ETGVTQSPTHLIKTRGQQVTLRCSSQSGHNTVSWYQQALGQGPQFIFQYYREEENGRGNFPPRFSGLQFPNYSSELNVNALELDDSALYLCASSLETSGRGIQYFGAGTRLSVL.

The chain links TRBV19 to TRBJ1-2; D is possibly TRBD1 (6 bases). The CDR3 totals 12 residues. Trimming removed 6 bases from V and 6 bases from J, with 11 bases in between. Germline V CDR1 and CDR2: LNHDA, SQIVND (reference sequence). The CDR3 sequence: CASSQGYNGYTF. DNA for the CDR3: TGTGCCAGTAGCCAGGGGTACAATGGCTACACCTTC.

V is TRBV9 and J is TRBJ1-1; no definite D call. V was shortened by 3 bases and J by 1 base, with 4 bases between the two germline ends. The CDR3 sequence is 12 residues long. Per germline, CDR1 SGDLS and CDR2 YYNGEE. CDR3 sequence: CASSGRNTEAFF. CDR3 coding DNA: TGTGCCAGCAGCGGACGGAACACTGAAGCTTTCTTT.

This clone appeared a single time. J is TRBJ2-3 and V is TRBV7-8, with 10 bases identical to TRBD2. The CDR3 covers 15 residues. V lost 1 base, J lost 3 bases, and 1 base stayed unmatched. The germline V gene encodes CDR1 SGHVS and CDR2 FQNEAQ. The CDR3 sequence is CASSLVAGGTDTQYF. CDR3 DNA sequence: TGTGCCAGCAGCTTAGTAGCGGGAGGAACAGATACGCAGTATTTT.

The chain uses TRBV2 and TRBJ2-2; 9 nucleotides line up with TRBD1. The trim removed 4 bases at V and 6 bases at J, leaving 6 bases unmatched. Germline assignment: CDR1 SNHLY and CDR2 FYNNEI. The CDR3 is 15 amino acids. The CDR3 protein is CASSVGQGFSGELFF. The CDR3 DNA reads TGTGCCAGCAGTGTTGGACAGGGGTTTTCCGGGGAGCTGTTTTTT.

This clone has just a few counts. The gene calls are TRBV9 and TRBJ2-1; D may be TRBD2 (6 bases). V was pared by 5 bases and J by 0 bases, with 12 bases between. The CDR3 extends over 15 amino acids. Germline V lookup: CDR1 SGDLS, CDR2 YYNGEE. The chain's CDR3 is CASRRDGSSYNEQFF. The CDR3 DNA reads TGTGCCAGCAGGCGGGACGGGAGCTCCTACAATGAGCAGTTCTTC.

The chain combines TRBV4-2 with TRBJ2-5; no clear D gene. This CDR3 has 14 amino acids. The ends were cut back, 1 base at V and 5 bases at J, with 11 bases in the middle. Germline-derived CDR1 and CDR2 are LGHNA and YNFKEQ. CDR3 sequence reads: CASSQGSQPETQYF. The CDR3 DNA is TGTGCCAGCAGCCAAGGGAGCCAGCCCGAGACCCAGTACTTC.

This clone has just a few counts. The chain is built from TRBV4-2 and TRBJ2-2; TRBD2 is a possible D gene (7 bases). V was pared by 0 bases and J by 4 bases, with 15 bases between. Germline CDR1 reads LGHNA; CDR2 reads YNFKEQ. The CDR3 covers 17 residues. The CDR3 is CASSQDQAGGLTGELFF. The CDR3 DNA sequence: TGTGCCAGCAGCCAAGATCAGGCCGGGGGGCTCACCGGGGAGCTGTTTTTT.

This rearrangement joins TRBV19 to TRBJ2-2; 9 nucleotides line up with TRBD1. The ends lost 7 bases at V and 5 bases at J; junction bases unmatched: 17. The CDR3 length is 18 residues. Per the germline V gene, CDR1 is LNHDA and CDR2 is SQIVND (reference sequence). The CDR3 nucleotides are TGTGCCAGTACTATGGGTCCCTACAGGGGGCGCGGTACCGGGGAGCTGTTTTTT. It yields the protein CASTMGPYRGRGTGELFF.

This clone was counted a few times. The J gene is TRBJ2-2, the V gene TRBV5-6, with TRBD2 matching over 10 bases. Trimming at V came to 6 bases and at J to 2 bases, leaving 1 base not matched to a gene. The germline V gene has CDR1 SGHDT and CDR2 YYEEEE. The CDR3 spans 14 residues. The CDR3, as DNA: TGTGCCAGCACTAGCGGGAGTAACACCGGGGAGCTGTTTTTT. Its protein product is CASTSGSNTGELFF.

The J gene is TRBJ1-2, the V gene TRBV6-5; TRBD1 is a possible D gene (5 bases). CDR3 length: 14 amino acids. Germline V gives CDR1 MNHEY, CDR2 SVGAGI. Trimming took off 6 bases at V and 0 bases at J, with 11 bases between the two ends. CDR3 region: CASSPGSANYGYTF. The CDR3 bases are TGTGCCAGCAGCCCAGGGTCAGCTAACTATGGCTACACCTTC.

CDR3 in amino acids: CASSLGNSADTQYF. The DNA for the CDR3 is TGTGCCAGCAGCTTAGGGAATAGCGCGGATACGCAGTATTTT. The chain links TRBV5-6 to TRBJ2-3, with a weak D call TRBD2 (5 bases). CDR1 is SGHDT and CDR2 is YYEEEE in the germline V gene. CDR3 length: 14 residues. The germline V and J ends were trimmed by 2 bases and 6 bases, with 13 bases remaining between them.

The rearrangement links TRBV5-6 to TRBJ2-3; 8 bases fit TRBD2. The V segment lost 1 base and the J segment 3 bases; nucleotides outside the gene matches: 7. The CDR3 loop spans 16 amino acids. CDR1 SGHDT and CDR2 YYEEEE come from the germline V gene. The CDR3 DNA is TGTGCCAGCAGCTTGAACCAGCGGGGGTATACAGATACGCAGTATTTT. Protein sequence: CASSLNQRGYTDTQYF.

The chain couples TRBV7-9 to TRBJ1-2, with D tentatively TRBD1 (5 bases). The ends were cut back, 5 bases at V and 3 bases at J, with 10 bases in the middle. The CDR3 spans 13 residues. Germline V lookup: CDR1 SEHNR, CDR2 FQNEAQ (reference sequence). CDR3 residues: CASSGGEDYGYTF. The DNA for the CDR3 is TGTGCCAGCAGCGGGGGGGAGGACTATGGCTACACCTTC.

The J gene is TRBJ2-1, the V gene TRBV6-6; a possible D gene is TRBD2 (6 bases). Germline CDR1 reads MNHNY; CDR2 reads SVGAGI (reference sequence). Between the trimmed V and J ends, which lost 6 bases and 0 bases, there was a span of 15 bases. The CDR3 has 16 amino acids. CDR3 nucleotides: TGTGCCAGCAGCCCGGGGGTGGCCAGCTCCTACAATGAGCAGTTCTTC. Translating it yields CASSPGVASSYNEQFF.

This chain uses TRBV7-8 with TRBJ2-6, with D possibly TRBD2 on 6 matching bases. This CDR3 comprises 18 residues. Trimming left V 4 bases short and J 1 base short, with 17 bases between. Per germline, CDR1 SGHVS and CDR2 FQNEAQ. CDR3 DNA: TGTGCCAGCAGCTCCCCCGAGGGGCGGGAATCTGGGGCCAACGTCCTGACTTTC. This translates into CASSSPEGRESGANVLTF.